What follows are 27 T cell receptor beta chains derived from one specimen sequenced in a study of blood T cell repertoires in COVID-19. Sequencing used immunoSEQ multiplex PCR; TCRdb keeps in-frame clones, though not all of them. The top ten clones hold roughly 3.2% of a sample with approximately 60,000 clones, about nine tenths of them seen once. What was sequenced was peripheral blood. The receptors were sampled from a man between 50 and 59 years old with active COVID-19.

The chain carries TRBV6-5 and TRBJ1-1, with 8 bases matching TRBD1. V shed 6 bases and J 4 bases; nucleotides not matched to a gene: 4. The CDR3 runs 13 residues. CDR1 and CDR2 (germline): MNHEY, SVGAGI. This CDR3 reads CASRGQGGTEAFF. In DNA, the CDR3 is TGTGCCAGCAGAGGACAGGGAGGCACTGAAGCTTTCTTT.

The chain uses TRBV19 and TRBJ2-3, with TRBD2 as a possible D gene (5 bases). Germline CDR1 LNHDA, CDR2 SQIVND (reference sequence). The V end lost 11 bases, the J end lost 9 bases, and 24 bases lay between the germline ends. There are 14 residues in the CDR3. CDR3 bases: TGTGCCGGACTGGGCGGAAAGCGGATATCCACGCAGTATTTT. Translation: CAGLGGKRISTQYF.

V usage is TRBV7-9 and J usage is TRBJ1-5; TRBD1 aligns across 7 bases. V lost 0 bases, J lost 4 bases, and 3 bases stayed unmatched. The CDR3 extends over 15 amino acids. Germline V lookup: CDR1 SEHNR, CDR2 FQNEAQ (reference sequence). As DNA, the CDR3 is TGTGCCAGCAGCTTAGCCGGGACAGCTAATCAGCCCCAGCATTTT. This encodes CASSLAGTANQPQHF.

This chain uses TRBV5-1 with TRBJ2-3; no definite D call. Trimming took 3 bases from V and 2 from J, leaving 10 bases between them. Germline V gene sequence: CDR1 SGHRS, CDR2 YFSETQ. The CDR3 is made up of 14 amino acids. In DNA, the CDR3 is TGCGCCAGCAGCTCCGCGAGTTTCACAGATACGCAGTATTTT. It specifies CASSSASFTDTQYF.

The gene calls are TRBV28 and TRBJ1-3; D not certain. V lost 4 bases to trimming and J lost 4 bases, with 14 bases between them. The CDR3 has 15 residues. The germline CDR1 and CDR2 sequences are MDHEN and SYDVKM. The CDR3 here is CASSSLGVGGNTIYF. The CDR3 DNA reads as TGTGCCAGCAGTTCCCTCGGGGTAGGAGGAAACACCATATATTTT.

The chain is built from TRBV4-1 and TRBJ1-2, with D uncertain. Per the germline V gene, CDR1 is MGHRA and CDR2 is YSYEKL. Trimming removed 0 bases from V and 9 bases from J, with 11 bases in between. The CDR3 loop spans 13 amino acids. CDR3 amino acids: CASSQDLQWRYTF. The CDR3 DNA reads TGCGCCAGCAGCCAAGATCTTCAGTGGCGCTACACCTTC.

CDR3 sequence reads: CASSEGGRGGGTQYF. In nucleotides, the CDR3 is TGTGCCAGCAGTGAAGGGGGGAGGGGCGGTGGTACGCAGTATTTT. The rearrangement uses TRBV25-1 and TRBJ2-3, with 7 bases fitting TRBD2. Per the germline V gene, CDR1 is MGHDK and CDR2 is SYGVNS. There are 15 residues in the CDR3. The V and J ends lost 2 bases and 8 bases, in that order; junction bases with no gene match: 10.

This clone has only one observation. The genes are TRBV6-5 and TRBJ2-1; D is unresolved. This CDR3 contains 13 residues. V lost 7 bases, J lost 0 bases, and 7 bases lay in between. Germline V gene data show CDR1 as MNHEY and CDR2 as SVGAGI. CDR3 residues: CASTVSSYNEQFF. CDR3 in DNA: TGTGCCAGCACCGTTAGCTCCTACAATGAGCAGTTCTTC.

The rearrangement uses TRBV9 and TRBJ2-2; 10 bases are a match to TRBD2. This CDR3 is built from 16 residues. The V segment lost 4 bases and the J segment 2 bases; nucleotides outside the gene matches: 5. Germline V CDR1 and CDR2: SGDLS, YYNGEE. The CDR3 sequence: CASSTRTSGNTGELFF. The CDR3 nucleotides read TGTGCCAGCAGCACCCGGACTAGCGGAAACACCGGGGAGCTGTTTTTT.

This clone was counted a single time. The rearrangement uses TRBV6-5 and TRBJ2-3; TRBD2 matches at 7 bases. CDR1 MNHEY and CDR2 SVGAGI come from the germline V gene. V trimming: 6 bases; J trimming: 0 bases; junction bases outside the gene matches: 3. CDR3 length: 14 residues. CDR3 amino acids: CASSPGGSTDTQYF. CDR3 nucleotide sequence: TGTGCCAGCAGCCCGGGGGGAAGCACAGATACGCAGTATTTT.

The gene calls are TRBV9 and TRBJ2-7; 9 positions agree with TRBD1. The V gene's germline CDR1 is SGDLS and CDR2 YYNGEE. The CDR3 is made up of 13 amino acids. V trimming: 4 bases; J trimming: 4 bases; junction bases outside the gene matches: 3. The CDR3 here is CASSPGTGYEQYF. CDR3 DNA sequence: TGTGCCAGCAGCCCCGGGACAGGGTACGAGCAGTACTTC.

The genes are TRBV7-9 and TRBJ2-5, with unresolved D. The CDR3 covers 13 residues. CDR1 and CDR2 from the germline V gene are SEHNR and FQNEAQ (reference sequence). Trimming pared 8 bases from V and 1 base from J, leaving 11 bases between. This chain's CDR3 is CASCTATQETQYF. In DNA form, the CDR3 reads TGTGCCAGCTGCACAGCCACCCAAGAGACCCAGTACTTC.

Only one count was recorded for this clone. The V and J genes are TRBV10-1 and TRBJ2-5; maybe TRBD1 (6 bases). Germline V lookup: CDR1 WNHNN, CDR2 SYGVQD (reference sequence). The CDR3 runs 15 residues. V was shortened by 0 bases and J by 0 bases, with 8 bases between the two germline ends. The CDR3 here is CASSESRTDQETQYF. The CDR3 bases are TGCGCCAGCAGTGAGTCCCGGACAGACCAAGAGACCCAGTACTTC.

The chain couples TRBV2 to TRBJ2-7, with D possibly being TRBD1 (6 bases). The CDR3 is 15 residues long. Germline CDR1 SNHLY, CDR2 FYNNEI. V was pared by 6 bases and J by 3 bases, with 18 bases between. The CDR3 DNA is TGTGCCAGCAGCGCGTTGGGACACCGGAACTACGAGCAGTACTTC. Amino acid sequence: CASSALGHRNYEQYF.

The genes are TRBV2 and TRBJ2-7; 8 bases fit TRBD1. Germline CDR1 SNHLY, CDR2 FYNNEI. The CDR3 extends over 13 amino acids. V lost 7 bases and J lost 3; bases outside the gene matches: 5. The CDR3 region is CASNDRGNYEQYF. CDR3 nucleotide sequence: TGTGCCAGCAATGACAGGGGAAACTACGAGCAGTACTTC.

The sample holds one count of this clone. J is TRBJ2-7 and V is TRBV27; a possible D gene is TRBD2 (6 bases). This CDR3 has 16 amino acids. Germline values: CDR1 MNHEY, CDR2 SMNVEV (reference sequence). Trimming stripped 0 bases from V and 4 bases from J, with 16 bases between. CDR3 DNA sequence: TGTGCCAGCAGTTTATCCCAGAGGGAGGTAGGGTACGAGCAGTACTTC. This encodes CASSLSQREVGYEQYF.

The gene calls are TRBV6-2 or TRBV6-3 and TRBJ2-1; D gene ambiguous. The germline CDR1 and CDR2 sequences are MNHEY and SVGEGT. The CDR3 runs to 12 residues. V dropped 4 bases and J dropped 10 bases, with 11 bases sitting between them. The CDR3 DNA reads as TGTGCCAGCAGTTTTATAGTCGCCGAGCAGTTCTTC. Protein sequence: CASSFIVAEQFF.

The J gene is TRBJ2-2, the V gene TRBV19; 7 bases fit TRBD2. This CDR3 spans 16 amino acids. Trimming at V came to 5 bases and at J to 5 bases, leaving 11 bases not matched to a gene. Germline V gene sequence: CDR1 LNHDA, CDR2 SQIVND (reference sequence). The CDR3 region has the DNA TGTGCCAGTAGTCTCCCGAAGCGGGGAGTTACCGGGGAGCTGTTTTTT. It specifies CASSLPKRGVTGELFF. Together with reference TRBV19 and TRBJ2-2, the CDR3 gives the full variable domain: DGGITQSPKYLFRKEGQNVTLSCEQNLNHDAMYWYRQDPGQGLRLIYYSQIVNDFQKGDIAEGYSVSREKKESFPLTVTSAQKNPTAFYLCASSLPKRGVTGELFFGEGSRLTVL.

This chain connects TRBV9 to TRBJ2-5; a possible D gene is TRBD2 (5 bases). Trimming removed 0 bases at V and 4 bases at J, with 10 bases between. CDR1 and CDR2 from the germline V gene are SGDLS and YYNGEE. The CDR3 runs to 14 residues. CDR3 region: CASSVVEGGETQYF. The CDR3, as DNA: TGTGCCAGCAGCGTAGTCGAGGGCGGAGAGACCCAGTACTTC.

The rearrangement links TRBV6-5 to TRBJ1-2, with a possible D match to TRBD1 (6 bases). This CDR3 spans 13 amino acids. V lost 6 bases and J lost 7, with 15 bases in between. Per the germline V gene, CDR1 is MNHEY and CDR2 is SVGAGI. In nucleotides, the CDR3 is TGTGCCAGCAGCTCTAGGGGGTCTGGTGGCTACACCTTC. It yields the protein CASSSRGSGGYTF.

The CDR3: CASSRNGGAESYEQYF. The CDR3 region has the DNA TGTGCCAGCAGTCGGAACGGGGGGGCCGAATCCTACGAGCAGTACTTC. The genes are TRBV28 and TRBJ2-7, with 8 nucleotides matching TRBD2. Germline V CDR1 and CDR2: MDHEN, SYDVKM. The CDR3 sequence is 16 residues long. The junction had 10 bases not matched to a gene; V was cut back by 5 bases and J by 1 base.

The gene calls are TRBV6-1 and TRBJ1-1; D gene ambiguous. Germline assignment: CDR1 MNHNS and CDR2 SASEGT. The CDR3 is 13 amino acids. The germline V and J ends were trimmed by 3 bases and 0 bases, with 5 bases remaining between them. CDR3 sequence (DNA): TGTGCCAGCAGTGACGAGCTGAACACTGAAGCTTTCTTT. This translates into CASSDELNTEAFF.

This clone came up a few times. V gene TRBV6-5 combines with J gene TRBJ1-2; D unclear. The V end was cut by 6 bases, the J end by 10 bases, with 15 bases between. CDR3 length: 12 amino acids. Germline V gene sequence: CDR1 MNHEY, CDR2 SVGAGI. CDR3 region: CASSQWESDYTF. CDR3 in DNA: TGTGCCAGCAGCCAGTGGGAGTCAGACTACACCTTC.

The chain recombines TRBV7-6 with TRBJ2-1; 13 positions match TRBD2. CDR3 size: 17 residues. J lost 3 bases, V lost 5 bases, and 7 bases had no gene match. Germline values: CDR1 SGHVS, CDR2 FNYEAQ. Here the CDR3 DNA reads TGTGCCAGCAGCCCCCGGACTAGCGGGGGCCTCTACAATGAGCAGTTCTTC. Encoded protein: CASSPRTSGGLYNEQFF.

The table lists this clone with a count of one. V is TRBV6-6 and J is TRBJ2-7; weak D call: TRBD1 (6 bases). CDR1 MNHNY and CDR2 SVGAGI come from the germline V gene (reference sequence). The CDR3 length is 13 residues. The V end lost 6 bases, the J end lost 5 bases, and 14 bases lay between the germline ends. The CDR3 nucleotides read TGTGCCAGCAGGGAACGCTGGACAGACGAGCAGTACTTC. Translating it yields CASRERWTDEQYF.

The chain recombines TRBV5-1 with TRBJ1-6, with unresolved D. The germline V gene has CDR1 SGHRS and CDR2 YFSETQ. The germline V and J ends were trimmed by 0 bases and 9 bases, with 19 bases remaining between them. This CDR3 is 17 amino acids long. The CDR3 region is CASSLDLGVYRSSPLHF. CDR3 nucleotide sequence: TGCGCCAGCAGCTTGGATCTCGGGGTTTACCGAAGTTCACCCCTCCACTTT.

This chain joins TRBV5-3 and TRBJ2-1; 8 bases are shared with TRBD2. TRBV5-3 is labeled an ORF, and its function is uncertain. The CDR3 has 17 residues. V dropped 1 base and J dropped 6; count of bases not matched to a gene: 12. CDR3 sequence (DNA): TGTGCCAGAAGCTTGCTATCGCGGGGGGCCTTTTGCAATGAGCAGTTCTTC. It specifies CARSLLSRGAFCNEQFF.